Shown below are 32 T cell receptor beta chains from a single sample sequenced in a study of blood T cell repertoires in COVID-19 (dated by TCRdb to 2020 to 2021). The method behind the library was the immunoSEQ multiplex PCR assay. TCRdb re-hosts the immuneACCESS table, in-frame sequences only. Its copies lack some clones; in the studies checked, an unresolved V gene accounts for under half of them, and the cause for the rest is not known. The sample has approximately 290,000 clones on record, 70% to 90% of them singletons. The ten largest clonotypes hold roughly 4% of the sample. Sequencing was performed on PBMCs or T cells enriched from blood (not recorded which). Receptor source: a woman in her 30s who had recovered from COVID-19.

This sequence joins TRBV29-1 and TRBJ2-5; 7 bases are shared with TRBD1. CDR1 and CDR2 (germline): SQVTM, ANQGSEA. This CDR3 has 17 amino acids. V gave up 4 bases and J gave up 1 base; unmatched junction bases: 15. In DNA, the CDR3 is TGCAGCGTTGCCGGACAGGACCATAACGGTATCCAAGAGACCCAGTACTTC. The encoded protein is CSVAGQDHNGIQETQYF. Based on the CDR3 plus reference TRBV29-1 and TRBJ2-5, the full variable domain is SAVISQKPSRDICQRGTSLTIQCQVDSQVTMMFWYRQQPGQSLTLIATANQGSEATYESGFVIDKFPISRPNLTFSTLTVSNMSPEDSSIYLCSVAGQDHNGIQETQYFGPGTRLLVL.

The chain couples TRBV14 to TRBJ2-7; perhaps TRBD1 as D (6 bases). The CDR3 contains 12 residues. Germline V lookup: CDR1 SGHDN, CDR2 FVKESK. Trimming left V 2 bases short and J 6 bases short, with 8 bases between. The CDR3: CASSQFRGEQYF. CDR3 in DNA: TGTGCCAGCAGCCAATTCAGGGGCGAGCAGTACTTC.

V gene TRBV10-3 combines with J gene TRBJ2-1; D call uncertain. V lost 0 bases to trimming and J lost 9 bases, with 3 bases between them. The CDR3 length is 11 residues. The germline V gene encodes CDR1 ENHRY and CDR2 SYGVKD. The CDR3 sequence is CAISESSEQFF. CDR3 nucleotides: TGTGCCATCAGTGAGTCGAGTGAGCAGTTCTTC.

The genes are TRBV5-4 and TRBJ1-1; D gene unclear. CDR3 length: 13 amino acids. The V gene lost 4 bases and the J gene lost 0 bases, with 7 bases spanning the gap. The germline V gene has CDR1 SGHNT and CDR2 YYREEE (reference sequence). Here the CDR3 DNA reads TGTGCCAGCAGCCAACAGATGAACACTGAAGCTTTCTTT. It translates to CASSQQMNTEAFF.

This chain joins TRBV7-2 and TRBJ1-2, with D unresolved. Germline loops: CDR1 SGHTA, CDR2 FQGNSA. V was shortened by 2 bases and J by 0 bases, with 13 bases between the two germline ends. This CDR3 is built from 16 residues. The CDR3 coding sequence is TGTGCCAGCAGCTTACATGGCGGACTTACTAACTATGGCTACACCTTC. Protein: CASSLHGGLTNYGYTF.

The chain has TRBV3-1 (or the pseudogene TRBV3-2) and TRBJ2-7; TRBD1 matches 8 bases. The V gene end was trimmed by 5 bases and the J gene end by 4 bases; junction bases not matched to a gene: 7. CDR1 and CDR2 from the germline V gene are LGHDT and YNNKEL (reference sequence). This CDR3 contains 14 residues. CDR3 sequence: CASSVGQDLYEQYF. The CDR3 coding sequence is TGTGCCAGCAGCGTGGGACAGGACCTTTACGAGCAGTACTTC.

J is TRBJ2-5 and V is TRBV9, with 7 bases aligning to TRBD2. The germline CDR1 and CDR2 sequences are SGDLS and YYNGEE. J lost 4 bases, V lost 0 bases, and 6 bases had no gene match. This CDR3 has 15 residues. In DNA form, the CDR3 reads TGTGCCAGCAGCGTAGTCGGGGAGGGCAGAGAGACCCAGTACTTC. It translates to CASSVVGEGRETQYF.

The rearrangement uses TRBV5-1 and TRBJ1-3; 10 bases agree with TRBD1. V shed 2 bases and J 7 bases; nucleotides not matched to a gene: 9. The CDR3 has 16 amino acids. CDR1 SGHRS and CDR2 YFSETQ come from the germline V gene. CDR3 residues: CASSLQTGGNGNTIYF. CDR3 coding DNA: TGCGCCAGCAGCTTACAGACAGGGGGCAACGGCAACACCATATATTTT.

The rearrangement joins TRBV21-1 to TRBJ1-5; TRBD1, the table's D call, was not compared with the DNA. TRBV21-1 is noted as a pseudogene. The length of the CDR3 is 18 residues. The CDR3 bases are TGTGCCAGCACCTCCCCGGGACAGGTCTCAAATAGCAATCAGCCCCAGCATTTT. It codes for CASTSPGQVSNSNQPQHF.

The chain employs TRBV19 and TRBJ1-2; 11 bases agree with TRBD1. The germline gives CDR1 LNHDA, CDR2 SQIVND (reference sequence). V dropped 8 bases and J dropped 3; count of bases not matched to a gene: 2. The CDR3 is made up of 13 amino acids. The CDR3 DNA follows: TGTGCCAGTGGGACAGGGGGGGACTATGGCTACACCTTC. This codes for CASGTGGDYGYTF.

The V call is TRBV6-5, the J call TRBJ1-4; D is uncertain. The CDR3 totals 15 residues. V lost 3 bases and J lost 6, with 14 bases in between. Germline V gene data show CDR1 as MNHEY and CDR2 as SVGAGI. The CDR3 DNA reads TGTGCCAGCAGTTATCAAGGGAGAAGGGATGAAAAACTGTTTTTT. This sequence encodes CASSYQGRRDEKLFF.

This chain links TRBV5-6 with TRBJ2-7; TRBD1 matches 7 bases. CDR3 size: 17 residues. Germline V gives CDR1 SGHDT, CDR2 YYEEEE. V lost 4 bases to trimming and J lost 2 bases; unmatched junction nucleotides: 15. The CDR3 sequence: CASSRAHGQVYTYEQYF. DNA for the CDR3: TGTGCCAGCAGCCGAGCCCACGGACAGGTATATACCTACGAGCAGTACTTC.

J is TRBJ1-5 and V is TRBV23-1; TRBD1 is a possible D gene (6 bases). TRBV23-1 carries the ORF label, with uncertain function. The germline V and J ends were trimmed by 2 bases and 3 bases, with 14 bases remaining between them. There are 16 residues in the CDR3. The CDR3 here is CASSQTTDRPNQPQHF. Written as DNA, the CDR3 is TGCGCCAGCAGTCAAACCACGGACAGACCCAATCAGCCCCAGCATTTT.

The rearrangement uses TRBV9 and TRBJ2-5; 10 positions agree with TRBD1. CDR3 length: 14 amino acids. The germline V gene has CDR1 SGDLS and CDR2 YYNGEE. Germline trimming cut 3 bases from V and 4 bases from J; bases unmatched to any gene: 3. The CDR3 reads CASSEGQGSETQYF. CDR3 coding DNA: TGTGCCAGCAGCGAGGGACAGGGGTCAGAGACCCAGTACTTC. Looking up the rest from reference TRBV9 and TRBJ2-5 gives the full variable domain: DSGVTQTPKHLITATGQRVTLRCSPRSGDLSVYWYQQSLDQGLQFLIQYYNGEERAKGNILERFSAQQFPDLHSELNLSSLELGDSALYFCASSEGQGSETQYFGPGTRLLVL.

This CDR3 is CASSSTRDRSGELFF. Here the CDR3 DNA reads TGTGCCAGCAGTTCGACCAGAGACAGGTCCGGGGAGCTGTTTTTT. The J gene is TRBJ2-2, the V gene TRBV28, with a possible D match to TRBD1 (6 bases). The CDR3 has 15 amino acids. Germline-derived CDR1 and CDR2 are MDHEN and SYDVKM. With 4 bases removed from V and 6 bases from J, the gap between germline ends came to 15 bases.

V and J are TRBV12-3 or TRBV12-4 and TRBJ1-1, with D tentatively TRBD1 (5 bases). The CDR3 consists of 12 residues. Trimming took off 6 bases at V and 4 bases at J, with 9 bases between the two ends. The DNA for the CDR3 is TGTGCCAGCAGAGGGGTAGTCACTGAAGCTTTCTTT. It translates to CASRGVVTEAFF.

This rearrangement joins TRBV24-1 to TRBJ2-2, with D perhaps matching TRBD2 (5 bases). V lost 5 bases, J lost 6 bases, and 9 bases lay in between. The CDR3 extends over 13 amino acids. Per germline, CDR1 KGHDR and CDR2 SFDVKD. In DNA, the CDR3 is TGTGCCACCAGTGGGGCGCGGGCCGGGGAGCTGTTTTTT. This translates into CATSGARAGELFF.

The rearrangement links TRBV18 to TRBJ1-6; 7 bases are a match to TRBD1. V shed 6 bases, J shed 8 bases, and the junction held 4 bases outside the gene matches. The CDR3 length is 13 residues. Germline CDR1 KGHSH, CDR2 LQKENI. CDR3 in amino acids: CASSGQNDSPLHF. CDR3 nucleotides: TGTGCCAGCTCGGGACAGAACGATTCACCCCTCCACTTT.

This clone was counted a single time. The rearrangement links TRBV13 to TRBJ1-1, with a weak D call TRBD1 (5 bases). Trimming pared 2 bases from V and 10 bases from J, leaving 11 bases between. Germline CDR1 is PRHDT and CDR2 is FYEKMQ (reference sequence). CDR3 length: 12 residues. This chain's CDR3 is CASSLQAQGAFF. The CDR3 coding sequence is TGTGCCAGCAGCTTACAGGCGCAGGGAGCTTTCTTT.

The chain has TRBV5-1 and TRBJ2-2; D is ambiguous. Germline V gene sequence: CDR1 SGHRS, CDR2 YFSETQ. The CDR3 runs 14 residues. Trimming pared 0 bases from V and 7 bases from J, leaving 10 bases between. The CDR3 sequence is CASSLESGGGELFF. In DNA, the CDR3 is TGCGCCAGCAGCTTGGAGTCGGGTGGCGGGGAGCTGTTTTTT.

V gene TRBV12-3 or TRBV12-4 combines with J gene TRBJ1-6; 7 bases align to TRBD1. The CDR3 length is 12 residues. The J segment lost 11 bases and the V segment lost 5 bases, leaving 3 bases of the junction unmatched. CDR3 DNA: TGTGCCAGCAGTCCGGGACAGACACCCCTCCACTTT. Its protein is CASSPGQTPLHF.

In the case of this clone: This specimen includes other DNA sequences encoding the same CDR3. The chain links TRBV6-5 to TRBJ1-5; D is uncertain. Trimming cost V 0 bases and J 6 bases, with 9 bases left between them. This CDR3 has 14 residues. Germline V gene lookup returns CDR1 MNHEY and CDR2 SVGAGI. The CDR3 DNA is TGTGCCAGCAGTTACTCTACCCGGGGTCAGCCCCAGCATTTT. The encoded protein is CASSYSTRGQPQHF.

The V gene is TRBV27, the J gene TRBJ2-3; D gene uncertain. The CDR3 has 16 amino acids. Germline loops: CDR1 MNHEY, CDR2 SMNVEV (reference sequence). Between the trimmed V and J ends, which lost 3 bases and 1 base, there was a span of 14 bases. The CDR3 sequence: CASSFVSVEGTDTQYF. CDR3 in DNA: TGTGCCAGCAGTTTCGTGTCTGTAGAGGGCACAGATACGCAGTATTTT.

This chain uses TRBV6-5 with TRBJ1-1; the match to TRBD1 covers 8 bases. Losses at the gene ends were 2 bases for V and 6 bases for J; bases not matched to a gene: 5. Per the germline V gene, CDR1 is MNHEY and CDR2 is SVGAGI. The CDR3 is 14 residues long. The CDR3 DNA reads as TGTGCCAGCAGTTACACGACAGGGGATGCTGAAGCTTTCTTT. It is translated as CASSYTTGDAEAFF.

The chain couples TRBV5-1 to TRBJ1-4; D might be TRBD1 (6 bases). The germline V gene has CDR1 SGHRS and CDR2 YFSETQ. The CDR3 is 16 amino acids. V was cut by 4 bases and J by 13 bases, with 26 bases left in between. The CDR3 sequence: CASSQGPSDSPRLLFF. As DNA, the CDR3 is TGCGCCAGCAGCCAAGGACCTTCGGACAGCCCAAGGTTACTGTTTTTT. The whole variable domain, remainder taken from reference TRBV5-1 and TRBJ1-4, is KAGVTQTPRYLIKTRGQQVTLSCSPISGHRSVSWYQQTPGQGLQFLFEYFSETQRNKGNFPGRFSGRQFSNSRSEMNVSTLELGDSALYLCASSQGPSDSPRLLFFGSGTQLSVL.

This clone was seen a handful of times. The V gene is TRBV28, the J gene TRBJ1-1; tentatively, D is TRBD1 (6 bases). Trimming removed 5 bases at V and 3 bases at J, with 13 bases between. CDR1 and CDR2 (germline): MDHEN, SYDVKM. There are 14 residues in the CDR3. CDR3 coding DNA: TGTGCCAGCAGTGTCGGACAGTTGTACACTGAAGCTTTCTTT. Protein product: CASSVGQLYTEAFF.

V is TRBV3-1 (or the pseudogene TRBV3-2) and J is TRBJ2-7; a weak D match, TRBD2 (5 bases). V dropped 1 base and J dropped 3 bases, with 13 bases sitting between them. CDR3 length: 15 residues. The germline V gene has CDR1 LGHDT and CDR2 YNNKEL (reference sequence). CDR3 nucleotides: TGTGCCAGCAGCCAAGCCCGGGGATATGTCTACGAGCAGTACTTC. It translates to CASSQARGYVYEQYF.

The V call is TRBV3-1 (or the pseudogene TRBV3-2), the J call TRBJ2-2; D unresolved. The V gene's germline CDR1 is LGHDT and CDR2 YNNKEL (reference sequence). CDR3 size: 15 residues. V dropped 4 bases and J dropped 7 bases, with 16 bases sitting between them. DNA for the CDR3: TGTGCCAGCAGCCCCTCGTGGAGTGGTGGCGGGGAGCTGTTTTTT. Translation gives CASSPSWSGGGELFF.

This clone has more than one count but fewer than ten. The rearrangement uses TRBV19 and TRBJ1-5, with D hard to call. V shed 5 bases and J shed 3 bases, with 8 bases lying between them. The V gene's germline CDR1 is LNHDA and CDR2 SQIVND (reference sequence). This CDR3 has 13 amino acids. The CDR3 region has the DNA TGTGCCAGTAGTCCCGGGTTCAATCAGCCCCAGCATTTT. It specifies CASSPGFNQPQHF.

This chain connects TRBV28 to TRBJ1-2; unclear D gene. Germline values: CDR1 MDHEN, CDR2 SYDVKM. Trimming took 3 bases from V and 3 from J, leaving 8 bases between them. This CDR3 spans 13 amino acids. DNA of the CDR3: TGTGCCAGCAGTTTTCTCCCAGACTATGGCTACACCTTC. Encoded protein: CASSFLPDYGYTF.

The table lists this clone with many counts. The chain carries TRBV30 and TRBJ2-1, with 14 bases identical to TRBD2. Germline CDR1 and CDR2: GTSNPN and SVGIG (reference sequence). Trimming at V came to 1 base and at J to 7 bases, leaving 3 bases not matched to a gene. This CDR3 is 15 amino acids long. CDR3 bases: TGTGCCTGGAGTGAGGGACTAGCGGGAGATAATGAGCAGTTCTTC. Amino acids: CAWSEGLAGDNEQFF.

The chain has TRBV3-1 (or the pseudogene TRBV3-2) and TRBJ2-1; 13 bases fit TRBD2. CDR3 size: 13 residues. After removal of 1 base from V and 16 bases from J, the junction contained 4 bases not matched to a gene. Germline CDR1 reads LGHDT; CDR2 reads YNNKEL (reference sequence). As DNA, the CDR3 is TGTGCCAGCAGCCAAGTACTAGCGGGAGGGCACTTCTTC. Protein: CASSQVLAGGHFF.